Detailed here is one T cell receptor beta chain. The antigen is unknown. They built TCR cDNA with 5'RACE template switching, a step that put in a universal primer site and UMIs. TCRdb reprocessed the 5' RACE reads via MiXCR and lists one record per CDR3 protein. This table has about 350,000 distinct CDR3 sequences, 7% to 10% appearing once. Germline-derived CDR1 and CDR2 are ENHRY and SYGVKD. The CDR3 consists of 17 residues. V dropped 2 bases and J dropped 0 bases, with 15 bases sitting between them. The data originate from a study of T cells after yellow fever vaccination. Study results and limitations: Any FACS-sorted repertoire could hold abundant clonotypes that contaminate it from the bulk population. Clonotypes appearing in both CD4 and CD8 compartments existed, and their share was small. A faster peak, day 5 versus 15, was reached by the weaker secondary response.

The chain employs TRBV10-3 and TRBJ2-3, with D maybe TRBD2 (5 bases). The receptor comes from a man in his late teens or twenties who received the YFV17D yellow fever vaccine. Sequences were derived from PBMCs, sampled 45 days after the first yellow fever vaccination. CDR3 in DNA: TGTGCCATCAGTGAGACGGGAAACGGGCTCAGCACAGATACGCAGTATTTT. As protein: CAISETGNGLSTDTQYF.